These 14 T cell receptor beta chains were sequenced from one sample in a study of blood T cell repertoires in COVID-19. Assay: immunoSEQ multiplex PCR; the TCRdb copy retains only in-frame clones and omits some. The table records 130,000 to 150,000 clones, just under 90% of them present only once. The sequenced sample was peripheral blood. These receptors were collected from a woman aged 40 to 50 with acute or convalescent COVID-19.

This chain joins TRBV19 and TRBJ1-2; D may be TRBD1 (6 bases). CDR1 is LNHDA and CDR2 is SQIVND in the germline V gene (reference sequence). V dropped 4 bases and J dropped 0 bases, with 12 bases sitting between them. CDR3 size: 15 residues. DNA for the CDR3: TGTGCCAGTAGTAGCACAGGGATTACTAACTATGGCTACACCTTC. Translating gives CASSSTGITNYGYTF.

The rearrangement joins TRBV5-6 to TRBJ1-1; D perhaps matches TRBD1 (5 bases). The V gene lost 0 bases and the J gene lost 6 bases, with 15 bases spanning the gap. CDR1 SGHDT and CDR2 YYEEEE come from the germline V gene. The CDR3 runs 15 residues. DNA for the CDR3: TGTGCCAGCAGCTTGGGTTGGAACCAGGGCTCTGAAGCTTTCTTT. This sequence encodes CASSLGWNQGSEAFF.

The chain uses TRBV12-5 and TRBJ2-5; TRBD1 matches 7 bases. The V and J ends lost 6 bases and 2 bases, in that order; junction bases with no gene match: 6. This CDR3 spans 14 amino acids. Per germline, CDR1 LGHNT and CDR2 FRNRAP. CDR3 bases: TGTGCTAGTGGCCTCCGACAGGGTCAAGAGACCCAGTACTTC. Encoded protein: CASGLRQGQETQYF.

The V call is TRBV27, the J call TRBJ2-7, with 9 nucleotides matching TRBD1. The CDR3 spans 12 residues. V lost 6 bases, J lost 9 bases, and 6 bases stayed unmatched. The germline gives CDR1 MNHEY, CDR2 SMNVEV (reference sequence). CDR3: CASSRTGDWQYF. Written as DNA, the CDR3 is TGTGCCAGCAGCCGGACAGGGGATTGGCAGTACTTC.

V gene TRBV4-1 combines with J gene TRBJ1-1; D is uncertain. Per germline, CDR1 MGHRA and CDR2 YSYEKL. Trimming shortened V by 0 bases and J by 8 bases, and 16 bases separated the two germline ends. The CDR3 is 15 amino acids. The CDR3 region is CASSQEAAATAEAFF. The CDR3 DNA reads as TGCGCCAGCAGCCAAGAAGCGGCAGCGACCGCGGAAGCTTTCTTT.

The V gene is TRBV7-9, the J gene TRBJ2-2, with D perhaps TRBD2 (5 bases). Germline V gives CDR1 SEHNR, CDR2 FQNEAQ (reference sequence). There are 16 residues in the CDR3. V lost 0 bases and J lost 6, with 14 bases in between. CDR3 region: CASSLAPVLVPGELFF. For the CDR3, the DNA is TGTGCCAGCAGCTTAGCCCCAGTACTAGTCCCCGGGGAGCTGTTTTTT. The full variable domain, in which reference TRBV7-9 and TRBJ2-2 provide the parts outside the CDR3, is DTGVSQNPRHKITKRGQNVTFRCDPISEHNRLYWYRQTLGQGPEFLTYFQNEAQLEKSRLLSDRFSAERPKGSFSTLEIQRTEQGDSAMYLCASSLAPVLVPGELFFGEGSRLTVL.

CDR3 DNA: TGCGCCAGCAGCTTGGTTAGGGGCCCGAACACTGAAGCTTTCTTT. Protein sequence: CASSLVRGPNTEAFF. This chain joins TRBV5-1 and TRBJ1-1, with D tentatively TRBD1 (5 bases). V shed 0 bases and J shed 1 base, with 10 bases lying between them. The CDR3 is 15 residues long. Germline CDR1 SGHRS, CDR2 YFSETQ.

CDR3 in amino acids: CASSRSYVGTVNTEAFF. DNA of the CDR3: TGTGCCAGCAGTCGAAGTTACGTCGGGACAGTGAACACTGAAGCTTTCTTT. This sequence joins TRBV6-6 and TRBJ1-1; 7 bases are shared with TRBD1. The V gene's germline CDR1 is MNHNY and CDR2 SVGAGI (reference sequence). The length of the CDR3 is 17 residues. V shed 5 bases and J 0 bases; nucleotides not matched to a gene: 12.

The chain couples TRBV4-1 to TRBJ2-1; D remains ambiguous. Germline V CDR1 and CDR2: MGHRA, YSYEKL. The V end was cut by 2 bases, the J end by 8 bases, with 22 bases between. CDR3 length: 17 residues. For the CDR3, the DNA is TGCGCCAGCAGCCAACCCTCTAGGCCCCCCCGGAGAGATGAGCAGTTCTTC. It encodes CASSQPSRPPRRDEQFF.

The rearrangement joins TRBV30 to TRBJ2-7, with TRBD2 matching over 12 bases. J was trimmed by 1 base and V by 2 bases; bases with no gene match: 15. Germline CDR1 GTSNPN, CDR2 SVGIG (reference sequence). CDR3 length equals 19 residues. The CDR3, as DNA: TGTGCCTGGAGTTCCCCTTGGACTAGCGGGGACAAACCTTCCTACGAGCAGTACTTC. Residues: CAWSSPWTSGDKPSYEQYF.

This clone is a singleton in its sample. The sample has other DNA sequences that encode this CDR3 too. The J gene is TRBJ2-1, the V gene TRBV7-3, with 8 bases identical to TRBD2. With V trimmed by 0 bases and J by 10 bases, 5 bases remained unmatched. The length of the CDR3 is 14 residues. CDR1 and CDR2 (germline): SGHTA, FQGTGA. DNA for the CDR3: TGTGCCAGCAGCTTAACCTCTAGCGGGCGAGAGCAGTTCTTC. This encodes CASSLTSSGREQFF.

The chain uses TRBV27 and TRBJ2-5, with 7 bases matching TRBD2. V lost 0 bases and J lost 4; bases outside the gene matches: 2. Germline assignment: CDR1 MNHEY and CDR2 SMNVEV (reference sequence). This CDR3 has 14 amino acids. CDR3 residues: CASSLSGGGETQYF. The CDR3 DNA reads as TGTGCCAGCAGTTTATCTGGCGGGGGAGAGACCCAGTACTTC.

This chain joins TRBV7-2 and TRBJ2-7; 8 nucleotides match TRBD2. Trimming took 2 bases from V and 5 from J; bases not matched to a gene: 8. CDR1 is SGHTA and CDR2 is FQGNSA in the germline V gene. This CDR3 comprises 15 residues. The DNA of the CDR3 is TGTGCCAGCAGCTTAAGGGGCGGGGGGTACGACGAGCAGTACTTC. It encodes CASSLRGGGYDEQYF.

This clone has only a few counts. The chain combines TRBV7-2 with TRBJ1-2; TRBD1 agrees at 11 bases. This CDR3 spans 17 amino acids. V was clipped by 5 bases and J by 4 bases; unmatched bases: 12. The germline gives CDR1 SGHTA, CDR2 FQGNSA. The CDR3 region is CASSPRSGTGGFYGYTF. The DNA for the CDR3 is TGTGCCAGCAGCCCCCGGTCTGGGACAGGGGGTTTCTATGGCTACACCTTC.